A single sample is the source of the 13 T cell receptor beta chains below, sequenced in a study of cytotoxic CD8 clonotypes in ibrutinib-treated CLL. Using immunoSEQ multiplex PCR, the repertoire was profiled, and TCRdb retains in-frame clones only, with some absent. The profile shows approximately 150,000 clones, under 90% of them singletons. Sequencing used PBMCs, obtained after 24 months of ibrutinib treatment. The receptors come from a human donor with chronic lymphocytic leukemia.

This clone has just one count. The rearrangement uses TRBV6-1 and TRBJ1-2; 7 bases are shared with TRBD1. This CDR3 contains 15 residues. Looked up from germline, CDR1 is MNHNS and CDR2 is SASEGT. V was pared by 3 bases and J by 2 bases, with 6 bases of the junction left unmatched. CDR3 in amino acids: CASSDATGINYGYTF. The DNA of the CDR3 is TGTGCCAGCAGTGATGCGACAGGGATCAACTATGGCTACACCTTC.

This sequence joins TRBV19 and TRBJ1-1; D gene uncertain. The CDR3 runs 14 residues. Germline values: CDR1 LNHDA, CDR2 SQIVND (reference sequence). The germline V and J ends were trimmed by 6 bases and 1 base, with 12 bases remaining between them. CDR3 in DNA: TGTGCCAGTAGGCTACATCTTCCGAACACTGAAGCTTTCTTT. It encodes CASRLHLPNTEAFF.

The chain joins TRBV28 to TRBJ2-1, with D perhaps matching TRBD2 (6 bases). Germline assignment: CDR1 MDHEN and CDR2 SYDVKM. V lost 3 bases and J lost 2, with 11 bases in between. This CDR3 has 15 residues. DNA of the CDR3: TGTGCCAGCAGTTTTGGAGGGATTGCCTACAATGAGCAGTTCTTC. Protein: CASSFGGIAYNEQFF.

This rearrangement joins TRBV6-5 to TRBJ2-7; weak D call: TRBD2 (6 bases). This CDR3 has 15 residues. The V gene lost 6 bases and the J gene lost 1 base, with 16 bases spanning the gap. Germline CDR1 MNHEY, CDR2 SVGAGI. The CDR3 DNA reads TGTGCCAGCAGAATCCCATCGACTAGTTCCTACGAGCAGTACTTC. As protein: CASRIPSTSSYEQYF.

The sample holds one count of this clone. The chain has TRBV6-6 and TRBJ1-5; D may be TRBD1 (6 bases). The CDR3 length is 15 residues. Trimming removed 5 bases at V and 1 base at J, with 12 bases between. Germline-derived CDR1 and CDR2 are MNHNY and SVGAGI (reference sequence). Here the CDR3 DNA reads TGTGCCAGCAGTGATACAGGGTTGAGCAATCAGCCCCAGCATTTT. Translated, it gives CASSDTGLSNQPQHF.

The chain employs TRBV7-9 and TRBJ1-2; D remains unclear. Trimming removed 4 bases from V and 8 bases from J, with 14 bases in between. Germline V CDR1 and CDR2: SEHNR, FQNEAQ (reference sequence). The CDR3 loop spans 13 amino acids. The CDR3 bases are TGTGCCAGCAGCTCCCGGGCCCGAGCCGGCTACACCTTC. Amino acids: CASSSRARAGYTF.

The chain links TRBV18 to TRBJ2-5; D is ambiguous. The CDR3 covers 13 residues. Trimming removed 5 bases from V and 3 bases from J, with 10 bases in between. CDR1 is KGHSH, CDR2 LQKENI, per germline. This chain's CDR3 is CASSSLQEETQYF. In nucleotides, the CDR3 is TGTGCCAGCTCATCGCTCCAGGAAGAGACCCAGTACTTC.

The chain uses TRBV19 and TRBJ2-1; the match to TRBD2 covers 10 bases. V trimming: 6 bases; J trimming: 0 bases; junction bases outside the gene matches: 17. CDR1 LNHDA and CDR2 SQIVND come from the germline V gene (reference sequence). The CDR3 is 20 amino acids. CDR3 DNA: TGTGCCAGTAGCCCCGGGGAAGCGGGAGGGTTTATCAGCTCCTACAATGAGCAGTTCTTC. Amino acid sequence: CASSPGEAGGFISSYNEQFF. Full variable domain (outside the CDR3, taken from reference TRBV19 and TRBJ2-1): DGGITQSPKYLFRKEGQNVTLSCEQNLNHDAMYWYRQDPGQGLRLIYYSQIVNDFQKGDIAEGYSVSREKKESFPLTVTSAQKNPTAFYLCASSPGEAGGFISSYNEQFFGPGTRLTVL.

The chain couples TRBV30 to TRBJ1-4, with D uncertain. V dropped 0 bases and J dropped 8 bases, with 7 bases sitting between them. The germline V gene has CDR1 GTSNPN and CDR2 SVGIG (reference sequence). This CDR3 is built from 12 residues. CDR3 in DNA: TGTGCCTGGAGTGTACGTGGGGAAAAACTGTTTTTT. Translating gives CAWSVRGEKLFF.

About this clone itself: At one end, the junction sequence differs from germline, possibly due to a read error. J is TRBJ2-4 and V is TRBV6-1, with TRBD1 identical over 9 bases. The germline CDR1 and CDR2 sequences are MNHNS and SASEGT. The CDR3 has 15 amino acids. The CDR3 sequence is CASSETRDRVWTLDF. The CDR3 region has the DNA TGTGCCAGCAGTGAAACGAGGGACAGGGTATGGACGTTGGACTTC.

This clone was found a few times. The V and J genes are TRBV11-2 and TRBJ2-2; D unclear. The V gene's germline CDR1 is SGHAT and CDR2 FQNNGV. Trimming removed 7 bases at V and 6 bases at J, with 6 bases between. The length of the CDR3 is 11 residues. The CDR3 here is CASTFAGELFF. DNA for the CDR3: TGTGCCAGCACCTTTGCCGGGGAGCTGTTTTTT. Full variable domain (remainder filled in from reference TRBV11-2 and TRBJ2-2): EAGVAQSPRYKIIEKRQSVAFWCNPISGHATLYWYQQILGQGPKLLIQFQNNGVVDDSQLPKDRFSAERLKGVDSTLKIQPAKLEDSAVYLCASTFAGELFFGEGSRLTVL.

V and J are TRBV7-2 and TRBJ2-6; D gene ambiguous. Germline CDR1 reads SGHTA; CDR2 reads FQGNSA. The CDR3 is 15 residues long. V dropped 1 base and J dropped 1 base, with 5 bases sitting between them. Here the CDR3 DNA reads TGTGCCAGCAGCTTAGATGGGTCTGGGGCCAACGTCCTGACTTTC. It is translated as CASSLDGSGANVLTF.

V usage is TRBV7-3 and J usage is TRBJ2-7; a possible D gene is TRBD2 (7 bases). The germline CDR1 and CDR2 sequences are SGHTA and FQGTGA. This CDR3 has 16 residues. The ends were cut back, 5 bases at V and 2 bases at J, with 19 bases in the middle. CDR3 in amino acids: CASSLNLGGAPYEQYF. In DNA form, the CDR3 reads TGTGCCAGCAGCCTAAACCTGGGGGGGGCCCCCTACGAGCAGTACTTC.